Included here is one TCR beta chain sequence, with context. This may come from a read error, since a much larger clone is one base off. A modified ARM-PCR protocol with three rounds of nested PCR amplified TCRbeta. TCRdb fed the multiplex PCR reads into MiXCR, producing one record per CDR3 protein. The sample records about 93,000 distinct CDR3 sequences, roughly 70% being singletons. This sample's RNA came from whole unsorted tissue. Germline V CDR1 and CDR2: SGHNT, YYREEE (reference sequence). V lost 7 bases and J lost 4; bases outside the gene matches: 10. This CDR3 spans 14 amino acids. This sample is part of a study of tumor and adjacent non-tumor tissue in lung cancer.

The V call is TRBV5-4, the J call TRBJ2-5, with 7 bases lining up with TRBD1. This clonotype originated in a man between 60 and 75 years old with non-small cell lung cancer. Sequencing was performed on lung tumor tissue. The CDR3 DNA is TGTGCCAGCGGCTGGAACCGACAGGGAGAGACCCAGTACTTC. The encoded protein is CASGWNRQGETQYF.